The source of this T cell receptor (beta chain) is a study of OX40 agonist ivuxolimab in advanced cancers. About the full investigation: Ivuxolimab, which targeted the costimulatory receptor OX40 (CD134), was an agonistic, fully human IgG2 monoclonal antibody. Intravenous ivuxolimab was administered to patients every 2 weeks at six dose levels: 0.01, 0.1, 0.3, 1.5, 3 and 10 mg/kg. Of the roughly 51 patients in dose escalation, about 20 had hepatocellular carcinoma, around 15 had melanoma, 9 had renal cell carcinoma and 9 had head and neck cancer. In the dose-escalation cohort, 82.7% of patients were male, and the mean age was approximately 64 years, with a range of roughly 23 to 85. Prior anti-PD-1, anti-PD-L1 or anti-CTLA-4 therapy was permitted, and checkpoint inhibitors had been received by about 36% of dose-escalation patients. Partial responses occurred in three dose-escalation patients: two with cutaneous melanoma and one with hepatocellular carcinoma. The point of sequencing TCRbeta in the periphery was to test whether ivuxolimab changed TCR sequence diversity and drove clonal T-cell expansion. The paper describes the monotherapy dose-escalation part (N ≈ 50 patients) of the phase I trial of ivuxolimab.

The trial excluded patients who had a history of autoimmune disease or were on systemic immunosuppression. Peripheral blood for TCR sequencing was collected from all dose cohorts at baseline, on cycle 4 day 1, and on cycle 7 day 1. Samples were obtained from an open-label, multicenter, first-in-human phase I dose-escalation trial of ivuxolimab. Adults with locally advanced or metastatic melanoma, renal cell, hepatocellular, or head and neck squamous cell carcinoma were enrolled in the trial. Before TCR sequencing, CD4+ and CD8+ T cells were separately sorted from peripheral blood. Note on this clone: The target of this receptor is not known. One base away there is no much larger clone; base qualities are not given.

For sequencing of the TCRbeta CDR3 region, genomic DNA was extracted from the sorted cells. The immunoSEQ Assay was used for sequencing of TCRbeta CDR3 regions. As stored in TCRdb, this immuneACCESS dataset retains in-frame rearrangements with V and J assigned. A fraction of the clones does not appear; measured against another copy, unresolved V genes explain less than half of the discrepancy, and the remainder lacks a known reason. In this sample the table shows about 91,000 clones, less than 90% of which occur a single time. The ten top clones hold 1.1% of the sample. The CDR3 spans 12 residues, from the cysteine through the valine. The retained sequence is limited to the CDR3, 36 bases, with the frame set at the first base. CDR1 and CDR2, per the germline V gene, are SNHLY and FYNNEI. Trimming leaves V shorter by 6 bases and J shorter by 4 bases, with the junction holding 3 bases beyond the gene matches.

Results the study describes overall, beyond this receptor: In the 0.1-3.0 mg/kg groups, partial responders had among the lowest normalized peripheral clonal expansion, particularly in CD8+ T cells. Low levels of normalized T-cell clonal expansion were also seen in some nonresponding patients. Antigen specificity was not determined for the clonally expanded peripheral T cells. After ivuxolimab, expanded clones were on average more numerous among CD8+ T cells than among CD4+ T cells. At doses of 0.1 to 3.0 mg/kg, clonal expansion of both CD4+ and CD8+ blood T cells was observed from baseline to week 6.

The chain is encoded by TRBV2 joined to TRBJ2-7; the junction holds 7 bases that match TRBD1. This TCR was recovered from an adult with an advanced solid tumor such as melanoma, head and neck, liver or kidney cancer. The sample here was CD4+ or CD8+ T cells sorted from blood, taken in a trial of the OX40 agonist ivuxolimab. The CDR3 amino acid sequence is: CASRGDSYEQYV. The bases read TGTGCCAGCAGAGGGGACAGTTACGAGCAGTACGTC.